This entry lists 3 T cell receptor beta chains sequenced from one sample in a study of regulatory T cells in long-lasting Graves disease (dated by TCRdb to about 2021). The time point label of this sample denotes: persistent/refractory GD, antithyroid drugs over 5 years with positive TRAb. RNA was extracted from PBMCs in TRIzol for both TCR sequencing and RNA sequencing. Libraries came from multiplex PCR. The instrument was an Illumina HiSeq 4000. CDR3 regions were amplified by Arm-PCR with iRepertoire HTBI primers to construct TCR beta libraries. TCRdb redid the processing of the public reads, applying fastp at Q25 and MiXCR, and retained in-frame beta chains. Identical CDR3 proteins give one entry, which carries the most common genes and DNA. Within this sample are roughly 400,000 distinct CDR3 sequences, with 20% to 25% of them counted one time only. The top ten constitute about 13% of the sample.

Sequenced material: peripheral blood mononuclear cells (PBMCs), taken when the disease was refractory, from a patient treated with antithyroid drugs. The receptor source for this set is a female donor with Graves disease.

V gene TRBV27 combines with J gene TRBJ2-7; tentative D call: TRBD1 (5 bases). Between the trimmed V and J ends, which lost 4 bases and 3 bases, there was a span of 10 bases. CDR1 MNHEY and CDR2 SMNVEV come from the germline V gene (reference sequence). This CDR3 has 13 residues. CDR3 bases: TGTGCCAGCAGTTCCTACAGGAACTACGAGCAGTACTTC. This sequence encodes CASSSYRNYEQYF.

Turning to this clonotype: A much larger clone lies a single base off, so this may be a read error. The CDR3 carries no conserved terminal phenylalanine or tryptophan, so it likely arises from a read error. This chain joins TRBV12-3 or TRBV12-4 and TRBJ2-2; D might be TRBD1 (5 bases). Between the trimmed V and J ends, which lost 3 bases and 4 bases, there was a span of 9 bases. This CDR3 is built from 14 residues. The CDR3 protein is CASSFTGVTGELFS. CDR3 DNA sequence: TGTGCCAGCAGTTTTACAGGAGTCACCGGGGAGCTGTTTTCT.

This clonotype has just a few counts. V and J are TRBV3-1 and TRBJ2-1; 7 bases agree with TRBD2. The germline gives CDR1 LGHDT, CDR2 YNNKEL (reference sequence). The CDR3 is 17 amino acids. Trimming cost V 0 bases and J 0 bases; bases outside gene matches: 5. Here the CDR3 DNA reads TGTGCCAGCAGCCAAGACCCGACTAGCACCTCCTACAATGAGCAGTTCTTC. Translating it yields CASSQDPTSTSYNEQFF.